These 10 T cell receptor beta chains share one sample of origin, sequenced in a study of T cell responses to AZD1222 COVID-19 vaccine. The table came from immunoSEQ multiplex PCR; TCRdb's copy has only in-frame clones and leaves some out. Of over 130,000 clones detected, approximately 90% appear once; the ten largest clones hold roughly 3.9%. The sample here was peripheral blood, taken 28 days after the second AZD1222 dose. The source of these receptors is an adult who received the AZD1222 COVID-19 vaccine.

Here the CDR3 DNA reads TGTGCCAGCAGCTCCTCAGAGAGGCAGAGCAAAAACATTCAGTACTTC. Its translation: CASSSSERQSKNIQYF. The gene calls are TRBV7-2 and TRBJ2-4; the D is unclear. The CDR3 runs 16 residues. CDR1 and CDR2 (germline): SGHTA, FQGNSA. V gave up 4 bases and J gave up 3 bases, with 16 bases separating them.

The J gene is TRBJ2-1, the V gene TRBV29-1; weak D call: TRBD1 (6 bases). Trimming shortened V by 3 bases and J by 1 base, and 10 bases separated the two germline ends. CDR1 SQVTM and CDR2 ANQGSEA come from the germline V gene. The CDR3 contains 14 residues. The CDR3 protein is CSVDERGSYNEQFF. DNA of the CDR3: TGCAGCGTTGACGAGAGGGGGTCCTACAATGAGCAGTTCTTC.

This clone was counted a single time. V usage is TRBV30 and J usage is TRBJ1-6; D is undetermined. Germline V lookup: CDR1 GTSNPN, CDR2 SVGIG (reference sequence). V lost 0 bases and J 0 bases, leaving 15 bases between the germline ends. CDR3 length: 18 residues. DNA for the CDR3: TGTGCCTGGAGTGTTCGAACTGCCGCAAGCTCCTATAATTCACCCCTCCACTTT. This translates into CAWSVRTAASSYNSPLHF.

V and J are TRBV7-2 and TRBJ2-3; D is ambiguous. This CDR3 region has 15 residues. Germline CDR1 and CDR2: SGHTA and FQGNSA. Trimming stripped 1 base from V and 1 base from J, with 9 bases between. CDR3 DNA: TGTGCCAGCAGCTTAGGAACTACCCGCACAGATACGCAGTATTTT. It encodes CASSLGTTRTDTQYF.

J is TRBJ1-2 and V is TRBV2; D not resolved. The CDR3 totals 13 residues. Per the germline V gene, CDR1 is SNHLY and CDR2 is FYNNEI. Trimming left V 8 bases short and J 0 bases short, with 10 bases between. In DNA, the CDR3 is TGTGCCAGCTCCCTGGAACCTAACTATGGCTACACCTTC. Translation gives CASSLEPNYGYTF.

The chain joins TRBV6-2 or TRBV6-3 to TRBJ1-2; D gene uncertain. CDR3 length: 17 amino acids. Trimming removed 3 bases from V and 2 bases from J, with 19 bases in between. Germline assignment: CDR1 MNHEY and CDR2 SVGEGT. The CDR3 region has the DNA TGTGCCAGCAGTTATAGTGGTATGGCAGGACTGAACTATGGCTACACCTTC. Amino acid sequence: CASSYSGMAGLNYGYTF.

This clone was counted once. The chain links TRBV29-1 to TRBJ2-3; TRBD2 matches 12 bases. J lost 4 bases, V lost 3 bases, and 2 bases had no gene match. Germline-derived CDR1 and CDR2 are SQVTM and ANQGSEA. There are 14 residues in the CDR3. CDR3 residues: CSVETSGSPDTQYF. The CDR3 region has the DNA TGCAGCGTTGAGACTAGCGGGAGTCCAGATACGCAGTATTTT.

The chain links TRBV7-2 to TRBJ1-4, with no clear D. CDR3 length equals 14 residues. Germline assignment: CDR1 SGHTA and CDR2 FQGNSA. V was cut by 1 base and J by 5 bases, with 8 bases left in between. The CDR3 is CASSLEGQNEKLFF. CDR3 coding DNA: TGTGCCAGCAGCTTAGAGGGCCAAAATGAAAAACTGTTTTTT. The full variable domain, with the rest looked up from reference TRBV7-2 and TRBJ1-4, is GAGVSQSPSNKVTEKGKDVELRCDPISGHTALYWYRQSLGQGLEFLIYFQGNSAPDKSGLPSDRFSAERTGGSVSTLTIQRTQQEDSAVYLCASSLEGQNEKLFFGSGTQLSVL.

V usage is TRBV7-9 and J usage is TRBJ2-7; TRBD1 is a possible D gene (7 bases). Looked up from germline, CDR1 is SEHNR and CDR2 is FQNEAQ (reference sequence). V was cut by 1 base and J by 2 bases, with 18 bases left in between. There are 17 residues in the CDR3. The CDR3 region is CASSLDRGTETPYEQYF. Written as DNA, the CDR3 is TGTGCCAGCAGCTTAGATCGGGGGACAGAGACACCCTACGAGCAGTACTTC.

The chain links TRBV5-4 to TRBJ2-5; no firm D call. Trimming removed 0 bases from V and 2 bases from J, with 8 bases in between. CDR1 is SGHNT and CDR2 is YYREEE in the germline V gene (reference sequence). The CDR3 is made up of 14 amino acids. The CDR3, as DNA: TGTGCCAGCAGCTTGGGGGCCGGGCAAGAGACCCAGTACTTC. It encodes CASSLGAGQETQYF.